The clone carrying this T cell receptor beta chain was seen only a few times. Its antigen is as yet unknown. The read falls 3 residues short of the CDR3 end, and the missing part is taken from the germline J gene. This sample is drawn from a study of T cell clonality in common variable immunodeficiency. General study points: Fewer TCRbeta clones were shared among CVID subjects than controls.

The CDR3 runs 14 residues. Germline V gene sequence: CDR1 SGHTA, CDR2 FQGNSA. Trimming took 3 bases from V and 6 from J, leaving 11 bases between them. Sequencing input was equivalent genomic DNA from CVID and controls. The assay was immunoSEQ multiplex PCR, and TCRdb's table has in-frame clones only and misses some. This sample carries about 39,000 clones and no singletons, and 2.5% to 3% goes to the top ten. The sequence was collected from a person aged 18 to 75 in good health. The rearrangement uses TRBV7-2 and TRBJ2-2; D ambiguous. Sequencing was performed on peripheral blood mononuclear cells. The CDR3 bases that were read are TGTGCCAGCAGCTTTCCGCAGGAATCCGGGGAG. Translation gives CASSFPQESGE. The entire CDR3 protein reads CASSFPQESGELFF.